This T cell receptor beta chain stems from a study of blood T cell repertoires in COVID-19. Looking at the study overall: Sites in the United States, Italy and Spain provided acute and convalescent COVID-19 samples. From T cells, B-cell-depleted T cells, or PBMCs came the material, which was cDNA or gDNA.

This clone is a singleton in its sample. In the authors' methods: From reference gene primer amplification, estimates of nucleated cell counts were derived. TCRdb's copy holds only in-frame clones and misses some; the assay was immunoSEQ multiplex PCR. The V and J calls and clone size come from that table; D and trimming were worked out from the DNA. Seen here are under 100,000 clones, around four fifths observed once, and the top ten hold 15% to 20%. This CDR3 contains 15 residues. CDR1 MNHEY and CDR2 SVGAGI come from the germline V gene. V gave up 5 bases and J gave up 0 bases, with 11 bases separating them.

The sample comprised peripheral blood. This chain links TRBV6-5 with TRBJ1-5; possibly TRBD1 for D (6 bases). The source of this sequence is an elderly man with active or convalescent COVID-19. In DNA form, the CDR3 reads TGTGCCAGCAGTAAGACAGGTCATAGCAATCAGCCCCAGCATTTT. Encoded protein: CASSKTGHSNQPQHF.